Below, 10 T cell receptor beta chains from the same sample are listed, as sequenced in a study of blood T cell repertoires in COVID-19. Profiled with immunoSEQ multiplex PCR; TCRdb holds only in-frame clones, not every one. The table lists a few hundred thousand clones, 82% of them singletons. Source material: peripheral blood. These receptors were collected from a woman aged 70-85 years with COVID-19, enrolled during active disease.

The rearrangement links TRBV5-1 to TRBJ2-7, with D possibly matching TRBD1 (6 bases). V shed 4 bases and J shed 6 bases, with 17 bases lying between them. The CDR3 loop spans 14 amino acids. The germline gives CDR1 SGHRS, CDR2 YFSETQ. The CDR3 protein is CASSSAGTISEQYF. The DNA of the CDR3 is TGCGCCAGCAGCAGTGCCGGGACAATAAGCGAGCAGTACTTC.

The J gene is TRBJ2-1, the V gene TRBV24-1; D not certain. CDR3 size: 16 residues. The V end lost 3 bases, the J end lost 5 bases, and 16 bases lay between the germline ends. Germline V gives CDR1 KGHDR, CDR2 SFDVKD. The chain's CDR3 is CATSDPLRLPNNEQFF. The CDR3 bases are TGTGCCACCAGTGATCCCTTGAGGCTGCCGAACAATGAGCAGTTCTTC.

This sequence joins TRBV27 and TRBJ1-2; TRBD1 aligns across 7 bases. Per the germline V gene, CDR1 is MNHEY and CDR2 is SMNVEV (reference sequence). V lost 1 base and J lost 2; bases outside the gene matches: 10. The CDR3 runs 17 residues. The CDR3, as DNA: TGTGCCAGCAGTTTATATTCGGTGGGACAGAGCAACTATGGCTACACCTTC. Its translation: CASSLYSVGQSNYGYTF.

The V call is TRBV3-1 (or the pseudogene TRBV3-2), the J call TRBJ2-7; 9 nucleotides match TRBD2. This CDR3 is built from 15 residues. The germline gives CDR1 LGHDT, CDR2 YNNKEL (reference sequence). Unmatched junction bases numbered 7, after V lost 1 base and J lost 6 bases. Written as DNA, the CDR3 is TGTGCCAGCAGCCAAGTCAGCGGGAGGAGCTCCGAGCAGTACTTC. Protein: CASSQVSGRSSEQYF.

This clone occurred a few times. The chain couples TRBV7-2 to TRBJ2-3, with D perhaps TRBD1 (5 bases). The germline V gene has CDR1 SGHTA and CDR2 FQGNSA. CDR3 length: 15 amino acids. V dropped 3 bases and J dropped 2 bases, with 12 bases sitting between them. In DNA form, the CDR3 reads TGTGCCAGCAGCTTCTGGGCCAGGGACACAGATACGCAGTATTTT. Its protein is CASSFWARDTDTQYF.

The chain combines TRBV9 with TRBJ1-1; 9 bases are a match to TRBD1. Trimming removed 4 bases from V and 2 bases from J; junction bases left unmatched: 6. The CDR3 extends over 15 amino acids. CDR1 is SGDLS, CDR2 YYNGEE, per germline. The chain's CDR3 is CASSTRDRDNTEAFF. In DNA form, the CDR3 reads TGTGCCAGCAGCACCCGGGACAGGGACAACACTGAAGCTTTCTTT.

The chain joins TRBV29-1 to TRBJ1-1; 9 bases are a match to TRBD1. The germline V gene has CDR1 SQVTM and CDR2 ANQGSEA. This CDR3 has 13 amino acids. The V segment lost 7 bases and the J segment 4 bases; nucleotides outside the gene matches: 7. The CDR3 loop is CSAARDRVTEAFF. In DNA form, the CDR3 reads TGCAGCGCCGCAAGGGACAGGGTCACTGAAGCTTTCTTT.

The V call is TRBV6-6, the J call TRBJ2-7, with D possibly being TRBD1 (5 bases). Germline V lookup: CDR1 MNHNY, CDR2 SVGAGI (reference sequence). The CDR3 spans 14 residues. V dropped 8 bases and J dropped 7 bases, with 21 bases sitting between them. Here the CDR3 DNA reads TGTGCCAGCCAAATGATTTCTCATCAGGGAGAGCAGTACTTC. Translating gives CASQMISHQGEQYF.

This clone was counted once. This sequence joins TRBV7-2 and TRBJ2-5; D is perhaps TRBD2 (6 bases). V shed 4 bases and J shed 5 bases, with 17 bases lying between them. CDR3 length: 15 amino acids. CDR1 and CDR2 from the germline V gene are SGHTA and FQGNSA. The CDR3 spells CASSSPSGVGETQYF. The CDR3 DNA sequence: TGTGCCAGCAGCTCGCCGTCGGGGGTCGGGGAGACCCAGTACTTC.

The rearrangement joins TRBV7-2 to TRBJ1-5; D perhaps matches TRBD1 (6 bases). This CDR3 region has 15 residues. Trimming left V 6 bases short and J 3 bases short, with 15 bases between. The germline CDR1 and CDR2 sequences are SGHTA and FQGNSA. The CDR3 here is CASRLSQGYNQPQHF. In nucleotides, the CDR3 is TGTGCCAGCAGATTGTCTCAGGGGTACAATCAGCCCCAGCATTTT.